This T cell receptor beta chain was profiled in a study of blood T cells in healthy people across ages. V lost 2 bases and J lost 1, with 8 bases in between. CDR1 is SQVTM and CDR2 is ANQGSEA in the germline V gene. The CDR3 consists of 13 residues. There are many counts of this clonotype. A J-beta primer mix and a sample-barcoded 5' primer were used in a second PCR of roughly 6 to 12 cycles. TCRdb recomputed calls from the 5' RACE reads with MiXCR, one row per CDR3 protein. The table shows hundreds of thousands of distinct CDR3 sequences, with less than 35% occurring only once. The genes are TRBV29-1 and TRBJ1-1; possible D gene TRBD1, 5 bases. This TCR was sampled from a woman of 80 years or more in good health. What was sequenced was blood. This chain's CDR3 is CSVERQTNTEAFF. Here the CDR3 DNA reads TGCAGCGTTGAAAGACAGACGAACACTGAAGCTTTCTTT.